The 17 T cell receptor beta chains in this list originate from one sample, sequenced in a study of T cells after posttransplantation cyclophosphamide. The data were produced by immunoSEQ multiplex PCR, yet TCRdb's version contains in-frame clones alone and is incomplete. The sample lists approximately 56,000 clones; 85% to 95% were seen once. The material sequenced was PBMCs. The receptors come from a woman aged 25 to 39 in good health and a related stem cell transplant donor.

In the case of this clone: One end of the junction varies from germline; a read error may be responsible. This chain connects TRBV28 to TRBJ2-6; 9 bases are shared with TRBD1. CDR1 and CDR2 (germline): MDHEN, SYDVKM. This CDR3 has 17 amino acids. DNA for the CDR3: TGTGCCAGCACTGAGACAGGGGGGGTAACTGGGGTCAACGTCCTGACTTTC. Translated: CASTETGGVTGVNVLTF.

This sequence joins TRBV10-3 and TRBJ2-1; 9 nucleotides line up with TRBD2. Germline lookup yields CDR1 ENHRY and CDR2 SYGVKD. Losses at the gene ends were 2 bases for V and 6 bases for J; bases not matched to a gene: 11. The CDR3 contains 17 residues. The CDR3 coding sequence is TGTGCCATCAGTGAGATGGTAGCGGGAGCTCGAGGCAATGAGCAGTTCTTC. It translates to CAISEMVAGARGNEQFF.

The J gene is TRBJ1-1, the V gene TRBV6-5; 8 positions match TRBD1. The V gene end was trimmed by 3 bases and the J gene end by 6 bases; junction bases not matched to a gene: 9. The CDR3 sequence is 15 residues long. The germline gives CDR1 MNHEY, CDR2 SVGAGI. The CDR3 nucleotides are TGTGCCAGCAGTTATATGTATCGGACAGGGTCTGAAGCTTTCTTT. Protein product: CASSYMYRTGSEAFF.

CDR3 in DNA: TGTGCCAGCAGCTTGGATGGCAGTTCCTACGAGCAGTACTTC. Encoded protein: CASSLDGSSYEQYF. The chain joins TRBV5-6 to TRBJ2-7; D not certain. In germline, CDR1 is SGHDT, CDR2 YYEEEE. Trimming removed 0 bases at V and 1 base at J, with 8 bases between. The CDR3 extends over 14 amino acids.

This clone was observed a single time. The chain recombines TRBV2 with TRBJ2-7, with TRBD1 matching 9 bases. CDR1 is SNHLY, CDR2 FYNNEI, per germline. This CDR3 is built from 16 residues. J was trimmed by 3 bases and V by 7 bases; bases with no gene match: 13. The chain's CDR3 is CASTGTGSRTGYEQYF. The CDR3, as DNA: TGTGCCAGCACCGGGACAGGGAGCAGAACGGGCTACGAGCAGTACTTC.

The chain recombines TRBV2 with TRBJ2-7; 10 positions match TRBD2. Per the germline V gene, CDR1 is SNHLY and CDR2 is FYNNEI. V gave up 6 bases and J gave up 6 bases; unmatched junction bases: 8. CDR3 length equals 14 residues. The CDR3 nucleotides are TGTGCCAGCAGGAGGGGACTAGCGCCGGGCGAGCAGTACTTC. The encoded protein is CASRRGLAPGEQYF.

J is TRBJ2-3 and V is TRBV6-5, with D perhaps matching TRBD1 (5 bases). The CDR3 consists of 13 residues. Looked up from germline, CDR1 is MNHEY and CDR2 is SVGAGI. Trimming left V 6 bases short and J 3 bases short, with 10 bases between. The CDR3 region is CASRGRVTDTQYF. The CDR3 bases are TGTGCCAGCAGGGGCAGGGTAACAGATACGCAGTATTTT.

The gene calls are TRBV6-5 and TRBJ1-2; 8 bases agree with TRBD1. This CDR3 has 14 residues. Germline lookup yields CDR1 MNHEY and CDR2 SVGAGI. J lost 6 bases, V lost 0 bases, and 3 bases had no gene match. CDR3 nucleotides: TGTGCCAGCAGTTACTCGCAGGGGGCGGATGGCTACACCTTC. Its protein product is CASSYSQGADGYTF.

The gene calls are TRBV9 and TRBJ2-3, with 10 bases identical to TRBD1. The germline V gene encodes CDR1 SGDLS and CDR2 YYNGEE. This CDR3 has 14 residues. J lost 4 bases, V lost 3 bases, and 2 bases had no gene match. The CDR3 loop reads CASSAGQGADTQYF. The CDR3 DNA is TGTGCCAGCAGCGCCGGACAGGGGGCAGATACGCAGTATTTT.

The CDR3 DNA reads TGTGCCAGCAGCCGGAGGACAGATAGCAATCAGCCCCAGCATTTT. Translating gives CASSRRTDSNQPQHF. This sequence joins TRBV5-5 and TRBJ1-5; D perhaps matches TRBD1 (6 bases). Germline CDR1 reads SGHKS; CDR2 reads YYEKEE (reference sequence). V lost 4 bases, J lost 0 bases, and 11 bases lay in between. The CDR3 runs to 15 residues.

J is TRBJ1-2 and V is TRBV5-1; 7 bases align to TRBD1. CDR1 and CDR2 from the germline V gene are SGHRS and YFSETQ. The J segment lost 1 base and the V segment lost 3 bases, leaving 3 bases of the junction unmatched. The CDR3 sequence is 14 residues long. As DNA, the CDR3 is TGCGCCAGCAGCTCCGGACAGGATAACTATGGCTACACCTTC. This translates into CASSSGQDNYGYTF.

The rearrangement uses TRBV10-2 and TRBJ2-5, with D perhaps matching TRBD1 (6 bases). Germline CDR1 and CDR2: WSHSY and SAAADI. This CDR3 is 15 amino acids long. Trimming shortened V by 0 bases and J by 1 base, and 9 bases separated the two germline ends. DNA of the CDR3: TGCGCCAGCAGTGAGTCTTGGGGGCCCCAAGAGACCCAGTACTTC. Amino acids: CASSESWGPQETQYF.

This clone showed up just once. The chain links TRBV29-1 to TRBJ2-5; 11 bases align to TRBD2. There are 14 residues in the CDR3. The V and J ends lost 3 bases and 5 bases, in that order; junction bases with no gene match: 5. Germline-derived CDR1 and CDR2 are SQVTM and ANQGSEA. The CDR3 region is CSVDLAGGRETQYF. CDR3 coding DNA: TGCAGCGTTGACCTAGCGGGGGGTCGTGAGACCCAGTACTTC.

The chain links TRBV15 to TRBJ1-2; the match to TRBD1 covers 10 bases. The V gene's germline CDR1 is LNHNV and CDR2 YYDKDF (reference sequence). After removal of 0 bases from V and 6 bases from J, the junction contained 1 base not matched to a gene. CDR3 length: 14 residues. CDR3 in DNA: TGTGCCACCAGCAGAGAAGGACAGGGGGATGGCTACACCTTC. Its translation: CATSREGQGDGYTF. Supplemented by reference TRBV15 and TRBJ1-2, the full variable domain reads DAMVIQNPRYQVTQFGKPVTLSCSQTLNHNVMYWYQQKSSQAPKLLFHYYDKDFNNEADTPDNFQSRRPNTSFCFLDIRSPGLGDTAMYLCATSREGQGDGYTFGSGTRLTVV.

The chain carries TRBV5-8 and TRBJ2-6; 7 bases line up with TRBD1. The germline gives CDR1 SGHTS, CDR2 YDEGEE. The CDR3 totals 20 residues. J lost 0 bases, V lost 2 bases, and 14 bases had no gene match. CDR3 amino acids: CASSFYVPDRTFSGANVLTF. For the CDR3, the DNA is TGTGCCAGCAGCTTCTACGTGCCGGACAGGACGTTCTCTGGGGCCAACGTCCTGACTTTC. Supplemented by reference TRBV5-8 and TRBJ2-6, the full variable domain reads EAGVTQSPTHLIKTRGQQATLRCSPISGHTSVYWYQQALGLGLQFLLWYDEGEERNRGNFPPRFSGRQFPNYSSELNVNALELEDSALYLCASSFYVPDRTFSGANVLTFGAGSRLTVL.

The CDR3, as DNA: TGTGCCAGCAGTGAACCGACAGGGGGACCGCTTGGTGAAGCTTTCTTT. Its protein is CASSEPTGGPLGEAFF. This chain links TRBV28 with TRBJ1-1; TRBD1 matches at 9 bases. The CDR3 totals 16 residues. V lost 5 bases, J lost 7 bases, and 14 bases stayed unmatched. CDR1 and CDR2 (germline): MDHEN, SYDVKM.

This clone was seen a few times. The chain recombines TRBV30 with TRBJ2-2; TRBD2 might be the D (5 bases). Deletions cut 0 bases from V and 6 bases from J, with 14 bases between. Germline CDR1 and CDR2: GTSNPN and SVGIG (reference sequence). The CDR3 length is 15 residues. CDR3 region: CAWSVEGREAGELFF. The DNA of the CDR3 is TGTGCCTGGAGTGTAGAAGGGAGAGAAGCCGGGGAGCTGTTTTTT.